This TCR beta chain appears in the sequencing data of a study of control samples from healthy donors and cancer patients (dated by TCRdb to 2020 to 2022). Receptor amplification or capture employed the immunoSEQ multiplex PCR assay. In its TCRdb copy, this immuneACCESS table keeps in-frame sequences only and misses some clones. Where compared with another copy, unresolved V genes explain less than half of these, and the others have no known cause. The sample table records about 130,000 clones; roughly 90% of these occur just once. In total, the top ten clones hold 4.5% to 7% of the sample. Points on this clone: Its antigen is still unknown. Base qualities were left out, and no much larger clone turns up one base away.

At the junction V is shortened by 4 bases and J by 7 bases, with 16 bases in between. Via the germline V gene, CDR1 is SQVTM and CDR2 ANQGSEA. The CDR3 runs 13 residues from the cysteine to the phenylalanine. Only the CDR3 region is kept as DNA, spanning 39 bases read in frame from base 1. The sequence was collected from a man aged 18 to 29 in good health. Sequencing was done on a sample of blood. The chain was built from TRBV29-1 and TRBJ1-2, with the D gene not clear enough to name. In nucleotide form, the sequence is TGCAGCGTTGTTTCCCCCGGATCGTCTGGCTACACCTTC. It encodes CSVVSPGSSGYTF.